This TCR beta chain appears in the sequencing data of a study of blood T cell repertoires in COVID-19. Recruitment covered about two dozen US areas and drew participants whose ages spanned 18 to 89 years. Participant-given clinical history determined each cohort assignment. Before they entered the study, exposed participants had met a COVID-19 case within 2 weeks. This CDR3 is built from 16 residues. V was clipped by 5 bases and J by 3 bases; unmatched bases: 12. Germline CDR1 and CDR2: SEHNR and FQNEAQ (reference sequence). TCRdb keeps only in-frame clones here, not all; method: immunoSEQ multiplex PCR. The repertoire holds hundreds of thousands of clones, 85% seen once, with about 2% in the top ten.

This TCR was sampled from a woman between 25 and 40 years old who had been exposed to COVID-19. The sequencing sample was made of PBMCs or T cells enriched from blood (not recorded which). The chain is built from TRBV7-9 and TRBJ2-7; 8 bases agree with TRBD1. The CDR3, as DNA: TGTGCCAGCAGCCGCCTCCGACAGGGGTTAGACTACGAGCAGTACTTC. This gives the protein CASSRLRQGLDYEQYF.